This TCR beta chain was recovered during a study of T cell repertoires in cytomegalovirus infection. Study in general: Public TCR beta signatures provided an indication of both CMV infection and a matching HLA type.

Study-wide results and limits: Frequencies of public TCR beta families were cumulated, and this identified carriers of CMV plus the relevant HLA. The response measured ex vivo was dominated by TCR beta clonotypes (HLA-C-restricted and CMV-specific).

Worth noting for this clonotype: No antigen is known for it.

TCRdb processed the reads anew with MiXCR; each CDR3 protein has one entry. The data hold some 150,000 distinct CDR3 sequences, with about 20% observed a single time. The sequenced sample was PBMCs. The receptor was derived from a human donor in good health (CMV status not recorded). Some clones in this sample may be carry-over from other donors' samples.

In DNA form, the CDR3 reads TGTGCCAGCAGCTTAGGACCCCTTGGGGCCACAGATACGCAGTATTTT. Its protein is CASSLGPLGATDTQYF. The chain combines TRBV7-9 with TRBJ2-3; weak D call: TRBD1 (5 bases). Germline-derived CDR1 and CDR2 are SEHNR and FQNEAQ (reference sequence). The V end lost 1 base, the J end lost 2 bases, and 13 bases lay between the germline ends. There are 16 residues in the CDR3.